The 5 T cell receptor beta chains given below trace back to one sample, sequenced in a study of shared clonotypes between healthy human individuals. Terminally differentiated effector memory CD45RA+ cells were excluded by CCR7 positive selection of CD45RO-negative cells. TCRdb's copy holds only in-frame clones and misses some; the assay was immunoSEQ multiplex PCR. There are about 1,900,000 clones in the sample; about 95% occur only once, and less than 1.5% lies in the top ten. The sequenced sample was naive CD8+ T cells sorted from blood. The receptors were gathered from a man aged 18-30 years in good health.

The V gene is TRBV27, the J gene TRBJ2-3, with TRBD1 matching 7 bases. V lost 3 bases, J lost 1 base, and 7 bases stayed unmatched. Germline values: CDR1 MNHEY, CDR2 SMNVEV (reference sequence). This CDR3 has 16 residues. For the CDR3, the DNA is TGTGCCAGCAGTTTTATCAGGGGGTCTGGCACAGATACGCAGTATTTT. Translated, it gives CASSFIRGSGTDTQYF.

The chain is built from TRBV2 and TRBJ1-3, with D maybe TRBD1 (6 bases). Germline values: CDR1 SNHLY, CDR2 FYNNEI. The CDR3 loop spans 15 amino acids. V lost 2 bases to trimming and J lost 2 bases, with 10 bases between them. The CDR3 DNA reads as TGTGCCAGCAGTGAATTAGGGGGGCCTGGAAACACCATATATTTT. Translated: CASSELGGPGNTIYF.

The chain combines TRBV29-1 with TRBJ2-7; 9 positions match TRBD1. V lost 3 bases to trimming and J lost 1 base; unmatched junction nucleotides: 7. This CDR3 is 15 amino acids long. Germline CDR1 SQVTM, CDR2 ANQGSEA. The DNA of the CDR3 is TGCAGCGTTGAGACTCCGACAGGGGGTTCCTACGAGCAGTACTTC. It yields the protein CSVETPTGGSYEQYF.

The V call is TRBV15, the J call TRBJ2-7; D is tentatively TRBD1 or TRBD2 (5 bases each). Germline loops: CDR1 LNHNV, CDR2 YYDKDF (reference sequence). The CDR3 runs 15 residues. Trimming took off 3 bases at V and 2 bases at J, with 14 bases between the two ends. CDR3: CATSSSRGTAYEQYF. Here the CDR3 DNA reads TGTGCCACCAGCAGTTCGAGAGGGACGGCCTACGAGCAGTACTTC. Supplemented by reference TRBV15 and TRBJ2-7, the full variable domain reads DAMVIQNPRYQVTQFGKPVTLSCSQTLNHNVMYWYQQKSSQAPKLLFHYYDKDFNNEADTPDNFQSRRPNTSFCFLDIRSPGLGDTAMYLCATSSSRGTAYEQYFGPGTRLTVT.

The rearrangement joins TRBV27 to TRBJ2-7; a weak D match, TRBD2 (5 bases). The CDR3 runs 14 residues. CDR1 is MNHEY and CDR2 is SMNVEV in the germline V gene (reference sequence). With 6 bases removed from V and 3 bases from J, the gap between germline ends came to 15 bases. DNA of the CDR3: TGTGCCAGCAGGTCAGGACTCAAGATCTACGAGCAGTACTTC. It is translated as CASRSGLKIYEQYF.